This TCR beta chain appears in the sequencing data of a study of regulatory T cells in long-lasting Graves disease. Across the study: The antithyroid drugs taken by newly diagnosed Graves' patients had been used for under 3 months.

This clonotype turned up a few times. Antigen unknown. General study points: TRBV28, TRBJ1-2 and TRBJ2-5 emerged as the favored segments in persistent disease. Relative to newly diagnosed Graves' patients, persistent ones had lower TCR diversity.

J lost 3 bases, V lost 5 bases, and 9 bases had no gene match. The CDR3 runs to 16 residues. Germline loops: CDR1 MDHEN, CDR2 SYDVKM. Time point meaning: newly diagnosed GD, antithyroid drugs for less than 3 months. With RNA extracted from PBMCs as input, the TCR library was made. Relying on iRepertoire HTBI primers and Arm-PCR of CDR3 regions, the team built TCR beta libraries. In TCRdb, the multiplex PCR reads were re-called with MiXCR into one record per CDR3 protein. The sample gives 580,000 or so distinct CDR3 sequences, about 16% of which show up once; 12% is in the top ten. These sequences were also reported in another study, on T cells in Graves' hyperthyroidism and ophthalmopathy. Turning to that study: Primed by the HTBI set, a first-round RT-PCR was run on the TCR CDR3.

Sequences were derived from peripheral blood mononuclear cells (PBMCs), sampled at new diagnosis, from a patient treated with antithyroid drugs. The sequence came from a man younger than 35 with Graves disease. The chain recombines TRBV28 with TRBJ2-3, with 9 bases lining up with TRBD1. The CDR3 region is CASSGAGTGRTDTQYF. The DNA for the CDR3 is TGTGCCAGCAGTGGGGCCGGGACAGGGAGAACAGATACGCAGTATTTT.